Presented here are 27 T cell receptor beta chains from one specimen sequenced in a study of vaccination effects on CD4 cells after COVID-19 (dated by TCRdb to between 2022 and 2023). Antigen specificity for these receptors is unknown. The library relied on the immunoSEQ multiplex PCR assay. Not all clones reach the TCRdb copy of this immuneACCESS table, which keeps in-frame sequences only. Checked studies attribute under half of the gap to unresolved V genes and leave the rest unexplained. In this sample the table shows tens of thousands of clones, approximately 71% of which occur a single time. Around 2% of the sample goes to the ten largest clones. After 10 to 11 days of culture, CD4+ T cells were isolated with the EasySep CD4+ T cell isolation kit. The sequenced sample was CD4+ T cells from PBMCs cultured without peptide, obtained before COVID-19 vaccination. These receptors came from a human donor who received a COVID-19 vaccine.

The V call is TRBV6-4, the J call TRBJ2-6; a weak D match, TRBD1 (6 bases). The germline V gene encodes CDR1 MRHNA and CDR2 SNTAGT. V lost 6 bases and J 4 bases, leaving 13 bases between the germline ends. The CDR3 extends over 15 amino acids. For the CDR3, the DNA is TGTGCCAGCAGCAAGCAGGGGACCGGGGCCAACGTCCTGACTTTC. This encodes CASSKQGTGANVLTF.

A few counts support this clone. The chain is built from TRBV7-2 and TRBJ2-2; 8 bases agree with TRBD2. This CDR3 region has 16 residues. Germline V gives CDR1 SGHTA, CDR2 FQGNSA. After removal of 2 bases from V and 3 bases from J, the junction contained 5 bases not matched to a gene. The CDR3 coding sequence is TGTGCCAGCAGCTTATATTCACTAGCGGACACCGGGGAGCTGTTTTTT. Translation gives CASSLYSLADTGELFF.

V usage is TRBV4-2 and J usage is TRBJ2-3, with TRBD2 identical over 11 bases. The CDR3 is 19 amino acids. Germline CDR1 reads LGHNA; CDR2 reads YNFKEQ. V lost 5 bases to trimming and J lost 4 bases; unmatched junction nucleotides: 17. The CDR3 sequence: CASSVHLPGLAERSDTQYF. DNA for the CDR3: TGTGCCAGCAGCGTGCACTTACCGGGACTAGCGGAACGATCAGATACGCAGTATTTT.

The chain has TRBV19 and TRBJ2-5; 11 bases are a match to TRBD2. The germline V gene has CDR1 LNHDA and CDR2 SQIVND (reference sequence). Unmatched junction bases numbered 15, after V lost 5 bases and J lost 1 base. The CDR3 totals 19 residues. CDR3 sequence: CASSPQGASSGGPQETQYF. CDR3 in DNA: TGTGCCAGTAGTCCCCAGGGTGCCTCTAGCGGGGGGCCCCAAGAGACCCAGTACTTC.

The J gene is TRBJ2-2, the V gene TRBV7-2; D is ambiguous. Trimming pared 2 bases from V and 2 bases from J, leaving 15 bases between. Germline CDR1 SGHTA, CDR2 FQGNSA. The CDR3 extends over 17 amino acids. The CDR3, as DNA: TGTGCCAGCAGCTTATTCGCGTCAGCTCGTAACACCGGGGAGCTGTTTTTT. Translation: CASSLFASARNTGELFF.

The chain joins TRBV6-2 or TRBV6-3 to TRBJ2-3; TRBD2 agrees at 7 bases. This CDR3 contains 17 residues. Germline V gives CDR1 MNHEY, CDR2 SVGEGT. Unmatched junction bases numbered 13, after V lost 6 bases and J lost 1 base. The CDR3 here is CASSRVWGTKGTDTQYF. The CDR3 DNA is TGTGCCAGCAGCAGGGTTTGGGGGACTAAGGGCACAGATACGCAGTATTTT.

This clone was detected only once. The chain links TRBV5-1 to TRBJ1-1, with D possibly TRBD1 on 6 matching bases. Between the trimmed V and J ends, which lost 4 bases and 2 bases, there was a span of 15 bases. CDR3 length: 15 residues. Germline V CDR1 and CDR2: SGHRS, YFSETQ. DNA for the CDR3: TGCGCCAGCAGCCTCACGGGACACTCCAACACTGAAGCTTTCTTT. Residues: CASSLTGHSNTEAFF.

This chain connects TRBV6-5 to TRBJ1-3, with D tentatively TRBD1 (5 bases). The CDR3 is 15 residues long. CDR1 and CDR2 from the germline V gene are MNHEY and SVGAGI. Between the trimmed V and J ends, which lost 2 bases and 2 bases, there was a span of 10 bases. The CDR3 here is CASSYARGAGNTIYF. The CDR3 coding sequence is TGTGCCAGCAGTTACGCCCGGGGGGCTGGAAACACCATATATTTT.

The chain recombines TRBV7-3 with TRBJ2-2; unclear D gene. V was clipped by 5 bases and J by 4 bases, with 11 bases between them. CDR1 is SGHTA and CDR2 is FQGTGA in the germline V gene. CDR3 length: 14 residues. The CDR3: CASSPSPRTGELFF. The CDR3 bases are TGTGCCAGCAGCCCCTCGCCCCGCACCGGGGAGCTGTTTTTT.

In DNA, the CDR3 is TGTGCCAGCAGCTCACCAGCCGGCAGGCATCATCAGGATAATTCACCCCTCCACTTT. As protein: CASSSPAGRHHQDNSPLHF. J is TRBJ1-6 and V is TRBV9; no firm D call. Germline CDR1 reads SGDLS; CDR2 reads YYNGEE. CDR3 length: 19 residues. The V end lost 4 bases, the J end lost 5 bases, and 25 bases lay between the germline ends. The entire variable domain, with the rest obtained from reference TRBV9 and TRBJ1-6, is as follows: DSGVTQTPKHLITATGQRVTLRCSPRSGDLSVYWYQQSLDQGLQFLIQYYNGEERAKGNILERFSAQQFPDLHSELNLSSLELGDSALYFCASSSPAGRHHQDNSPLHFGNGTRLTVT.

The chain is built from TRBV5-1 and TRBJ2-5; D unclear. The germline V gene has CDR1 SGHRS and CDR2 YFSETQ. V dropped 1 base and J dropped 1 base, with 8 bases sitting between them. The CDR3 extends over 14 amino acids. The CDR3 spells CASSLYPAQETQYF. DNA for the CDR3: TGCGCCAGCAGCTTGTACCCGGCCCAAGAGACCCAGTACTTC.

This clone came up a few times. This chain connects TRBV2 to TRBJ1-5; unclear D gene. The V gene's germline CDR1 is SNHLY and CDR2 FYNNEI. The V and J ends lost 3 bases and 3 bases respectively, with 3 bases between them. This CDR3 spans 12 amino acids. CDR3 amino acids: CASSDPNQPQHF. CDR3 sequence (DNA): TGTGCCAGCAGTGACCCCAATCAGCCCCAGCATTTT.

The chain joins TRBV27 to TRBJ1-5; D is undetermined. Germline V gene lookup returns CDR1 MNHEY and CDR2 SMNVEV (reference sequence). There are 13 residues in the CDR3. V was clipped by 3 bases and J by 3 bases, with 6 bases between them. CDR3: CASSLVDNQPQHF. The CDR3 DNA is TGTGCCAGCAGTTTGGTGGACAATCAGCCCCAGCATTTT.

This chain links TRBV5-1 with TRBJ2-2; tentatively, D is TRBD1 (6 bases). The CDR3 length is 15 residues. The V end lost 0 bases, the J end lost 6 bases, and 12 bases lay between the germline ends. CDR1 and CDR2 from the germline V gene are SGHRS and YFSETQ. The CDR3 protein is CASSLGHSGAGELFF. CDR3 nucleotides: TGCGCCAGCAGCTTGGGTCATTCAGGGGCCGGGGAGCTGTTTTTT. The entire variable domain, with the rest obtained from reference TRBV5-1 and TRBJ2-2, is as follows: KAGVTQTPRYLIKTRGQQVTLSCSPISGHRSVSWYQQTPGQGLQFLFEYFSETQRNKGNFPGRFSGRQFSNSRSEMNVSTLELGDSALYLCASSLGHSGAGELFFGEGSRLTVL.

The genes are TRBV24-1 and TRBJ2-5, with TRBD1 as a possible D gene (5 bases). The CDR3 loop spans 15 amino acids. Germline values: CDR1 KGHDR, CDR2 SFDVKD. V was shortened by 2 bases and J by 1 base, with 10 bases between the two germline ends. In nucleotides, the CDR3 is TGTGCCACCAGTGATTCAGGGTCAGTCCAAGAGACCCAGTACTTC. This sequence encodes CATSDSGSVQETQYF.

CDR3 region: CASSYGQSSGNTIYF. The CDR3 DNA sequence: TGTGCCAGCAGTTACGGGCAGAGCTCTGGAAACACCATATATTTT. The chain links TRBV6-5 to TRBJ1-3, with no clear D. The germline CDR1 and CDR2 sequences are MNHEY and SVGAGI. Trimming shortened V by 2 bases and J by 0 bases, and 8 bases separated the two germline ends. The CDR3 is 15 amino acids.

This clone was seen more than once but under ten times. The CDR3 is CASSQGRQSAGEQYV. DNA of the CDR3: TGTGCCAGCAGCCAAGGGCGGCAGTCAGCCGGCGAGCAGTACGTC. The chain has TRBV3-1 (or the pseudogene TRBV3-2) and TRBJ2-7; D gene unclear. V was pared by 1 base and J by 6 bases, with 16 bases between. Germline loops: CDR1 LGHDT, CDR2 YNNKEL (reference sequence). This CDR3 has 15 amino acids.

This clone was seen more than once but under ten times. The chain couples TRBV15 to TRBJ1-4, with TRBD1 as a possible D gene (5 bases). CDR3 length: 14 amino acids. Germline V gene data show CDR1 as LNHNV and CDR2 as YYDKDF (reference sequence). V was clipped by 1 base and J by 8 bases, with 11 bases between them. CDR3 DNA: TGTGCCACCAGCAGAGTGGGGGGTGAGGAAAAACTGTTTTTT. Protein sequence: CATSRVGGEEKLFF.

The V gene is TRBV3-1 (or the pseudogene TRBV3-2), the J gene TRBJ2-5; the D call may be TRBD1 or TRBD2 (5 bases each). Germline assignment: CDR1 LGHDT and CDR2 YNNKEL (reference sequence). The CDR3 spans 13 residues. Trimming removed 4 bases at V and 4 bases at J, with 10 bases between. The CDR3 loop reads CASSRPGRETQYF. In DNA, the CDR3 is TGTGCCAGCAGCCGCCCAGGGAGAGAGACCCAGTACTTC.

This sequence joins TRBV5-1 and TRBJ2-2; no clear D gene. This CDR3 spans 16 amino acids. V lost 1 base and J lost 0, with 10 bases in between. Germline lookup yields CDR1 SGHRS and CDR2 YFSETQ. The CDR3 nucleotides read TGCGCCAGCAGCTTGTCCGCCAGTCCGAACACCGGGGAGCTGTTTTTT. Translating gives CASSLSASPNTGELFF.

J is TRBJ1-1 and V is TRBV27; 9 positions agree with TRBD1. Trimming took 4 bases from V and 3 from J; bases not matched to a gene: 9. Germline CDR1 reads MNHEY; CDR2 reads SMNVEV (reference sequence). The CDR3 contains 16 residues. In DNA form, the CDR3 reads TGTGCCAGCAGTTGGAGGGCGGGACAGGGCGACACTGAAGCTTTCTTT. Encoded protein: CASSWRAGQGDTEAFF.

This CDR3 is CASSRDRVGSYTF. The CDR3 bases are TGTGCCAGCAGCCGGGACAGGGTAGGGAGCTACACCTTC. J is TRBJ1-2 and V is TRBV7-3, with TRBD1 identical over 9 bases. With V trimmed by 5 bases and J by 9 bases, 7 bases remained unmatched. Germline lookup yields CDR1 SGHTA and CDR2 FQGTGA. This CDR3 region has 13 residues. Full variable domain (outside the CDR3, taken from reference TRBV7-3 and TRBJ1-2): GAGVSQTPSNKVTEKGKYVELRCDPISGHTALYWYRQSLGQGPEFLIYFQGTGAADDSGLPNDRFFAVRPEGSVSTLKIQRTERGDSAVYLCASSRDRVGSYTFGSGTRLTVV.

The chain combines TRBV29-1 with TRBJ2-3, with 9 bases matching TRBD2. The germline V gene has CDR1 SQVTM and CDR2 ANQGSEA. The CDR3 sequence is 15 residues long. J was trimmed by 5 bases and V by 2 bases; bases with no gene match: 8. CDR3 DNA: TGCAGCGTTGAAAGAGCGGGGGGCCGAGGAGATACGCAGTATTTT. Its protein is CSVERAGGRGDTQYF.

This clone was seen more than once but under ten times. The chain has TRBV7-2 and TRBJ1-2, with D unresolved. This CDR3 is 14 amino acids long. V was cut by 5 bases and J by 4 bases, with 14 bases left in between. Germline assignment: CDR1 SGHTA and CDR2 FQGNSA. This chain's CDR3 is CASSLREDGYGYTF. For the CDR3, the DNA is TGTGCCAGCAGCCTTCGGGAGGACGGCTATGGCTACACCTTC. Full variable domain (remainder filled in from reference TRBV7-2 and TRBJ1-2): GAGVSQSPSNKVTEKGKDVELRCDPISGHTALYWYRQSLGQGLEFLIYFQGNSAPDKSGLPSDRFSAERTGGSVSTLTIQRTQQEDSAVYLCASSLREDGYGYTFGSGTRLTVV.

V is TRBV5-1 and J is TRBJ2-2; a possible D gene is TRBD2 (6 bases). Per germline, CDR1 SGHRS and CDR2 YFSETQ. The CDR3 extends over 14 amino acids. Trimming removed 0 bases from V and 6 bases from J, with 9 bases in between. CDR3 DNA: TGCGCCAGCAGCTTGGCCACGGGGGCCGGGGAGCTGTTTTTT. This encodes CASSLATGAGELFF.

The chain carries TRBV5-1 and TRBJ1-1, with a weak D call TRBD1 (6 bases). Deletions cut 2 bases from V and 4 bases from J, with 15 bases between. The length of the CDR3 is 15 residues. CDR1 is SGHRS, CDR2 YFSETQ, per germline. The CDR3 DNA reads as TGCGCCAGCAGCTTAAACAGGGCCGGGGGCACTGAAGCTTTCTTT. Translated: CASSLNRAGGTEAFF.

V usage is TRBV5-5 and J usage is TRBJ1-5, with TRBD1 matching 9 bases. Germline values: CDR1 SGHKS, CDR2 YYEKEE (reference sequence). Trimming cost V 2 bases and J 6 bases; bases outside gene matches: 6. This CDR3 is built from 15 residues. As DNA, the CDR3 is TGTGCCAGCAGCTTTGGACAGGGGACGGTTCAGCCCCAGCATTTT. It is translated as CASSFGQGTVQPQHF.